The 21 T cell receptor beta chains below all came from one sample that was sequenced in a study of T cells after yellow fever vaccination. TCRdb independently ran MiXCR on the 5' RACE reads; one entry per CDR3 protein. Among around 590,000 distinct CDR3 sequences, approximately 13% were seen once, and the ten largest hold about 15%. Sequencing used PBMCs, obtained on the day of the yellow fever booster vaccination. The origin of the receptors is a man aged 25 to 40 who received the YFV17D yellow fever vaccine.

The table lists this clonotype with many counts. CDR3 bases: TGTGCCATCAGTGAGGGCAGGACTAACTATGGCTACACCTTC. Translating it yields CAISEGRTNYGYTF. V gene TRBV10-3 combines with J gene TRBJ1-2; D remains unclear. Germline CDR1 and CDR2: ENHRY and SYGVKD. The CDR3 has 14 residues. V lost 2 bases and J 0 bases, leaving 7 bases between the germline ends.

CDR3 protein: CASSVKGATNEKLFF. In DNA form, the CDR3 reads TGTGCCAGCAGCGTAAAGGGGGCCACTAATGAAAAACTGTTTTTT. The J gene is TRBJ1-4, the V gene TRBV9; TRBD1 matches at 7 bases. CDR3 size: 15 residues. Per the germline V gene, CDR1 is SGDLS and CDR2 is YYNGEE. V lost 1 base to trimming and J lost 2 bases; unmatched junction nucleotides: 2.

This clonotype was observed a handful of times. The CDR3 nucleotides are TGTGCCAGCAGCCGCGGGCAGAGAAACTCTGTCGGAAACACCATATATTTT. Its protein product is CASSRGQRNSVGNTIYF. This chain connects TRBV12-3 or TRBV12-4 to TRBJ1-3; unclear D gene. The CDR3 sequence is 17 residues long. The V gene lost 6 bases and the J gene lost 4 bases, with 22 bases spanning the gap.

This clonotype turned up a few times. This chain joins TRBV20-1 and TRBJ1-5; D is perhaps TRBD1 (5 bases). This CDR3 is 15 amino acids long. Trimming cost V 4 bases and J 5 bases, with 18 bases left between them. The germline V gene has CDR1 DFQATT and CDR2 SNEGSKA (reference sequence). The CDR3 loop is CSAKQGLGLDQPQHF. The CDR3 region has the DNA TGCAGTGCTAAGCAGGGATTAGGGTTGGATCAGCCCCAGCATTTT.

The sample holds many counts of this clonotype. The rearrangement links TRBV6-5 to TRBJ2-1; D unclear. The germline CDR1 and CDR2 sequences are MNHEY and SVGAGI. This CDR3 spans 11 amino acids. The V end lost 5 bases, the J end lost 12 bases, and 11 bases lay between the germline ends. CDR3 sequence: CASSDGPGQFF. The CDR3 coding sequence is TGTGCCAGCAGTGATGGACCAGGGCAGTTCTTC.

This clonotype has ten or more counts. V and J are TRBV6-1 and TRBJ1-5; TRBD1 might be the D (5 bases). CDR3 length: 13 amino acids. V dropped 7 bases and J dropped 2 bases, with 9 bases sitting between them. The germline V gene encodes CDR1 MNHNS and CDR2 SASEGT. CDR3 nucleotides: TGTGCCAGCACAGGGTTGGGCAATCAGCCCCAGCATTTT. Protein product: CASTGLGNQPQHF.

The table lists this clonotype with a few counts. The chain couples TRBV29-1 to TRBJ1-5; D is uncertain. This CDR3 is 13 amino acids long. Trimming pared 4 bases from V and 5 bases from J, leaving 12 bases between. CDR1 is SQVTM, CDR2 ANQGSEA, per germline. In DNA, the CDR3 is TGCAGCGTTGGGGAAGCTAAACATCAGCCCCAGCATTTT. Protein product: CSVGEAKHQPQHF.

This clonotype was observed a handful of times. The CDR3 protein is CASSQAGDVAQYF. CDR3 DNA: TGTGCCAGCAGCCAAGCGGGAGACGTAGCTCAGTACTTC. V and J are TRBV3-1 and TRBJ2-4, with D possibly TRBD2 on 6 matching bases. The CDR3 totals 13 residues. Germline assignment: CDR1 LGHDT and CDR2 YNNKEL (reference sequence). V lost 1 base, J lost 12 bases, and 13 bases lay in between.

V gene TRBV7-2 combines with J gene TRBJ2-3; D is possibly TRBD1 (5 bases). Trimming stripped 3 bases from V and 4 bases from J, with 14 bases between. The CDR3 contains 15 residues. From germline, CDR1 is SGHTA and CDR2 FQGNSA. The CDR3 DNA reads TGTGCCAGCAGCTTGTCAGGGCTAACCCCAGATACGCAGTATTTT. Its protein is CASSLSGLTPDTQYF. The complete variable domain, with remaining parts taken from reference TRBV7-2 and TRBJ2-3, reads GAGVSQSPSNKVTEKGKDVELRCDPISGHTALYWYRQSLGQGLEFLIYFQGNSAPDKSGLPSDRFSAERTGGSVSTLTIQRTQQEDSAVYLCASSLSGLTPDTQYFGPGTRLTVL.

The chain joins TRBV7-2 to TRBJ2-2; no reliable D call. This CDR3 comprises 17 residues. V lost 6 bases to trimming and J lost 0 bases, with 17 bases between them. Germline-derived CDR1 and CDR2 are SGHTA and FQGNSA. CDR3 DNA sequence: TGTGCCAGCAGTTTATTTCAGCTGACCTCGAACACCGGGGAGCTGTTTTTT. This encodes CASSLFQLTSNTGELFF.

Only a few counts were recorded for this clonotype. J is TRBJ2-5 and V is TRBV20-1, with 10 bases lining up with TRBD2. Germline CDR1 is DFQATT and CDR2 is SNEGSKA (reference sequence). Trimming took 1 base from V and 4 from J; bases not matched to a gene: 6. This CDR3 comprises 15 residues. Here the CDR3 reads CSARAPGLALETQYF. CDR3 coding DNA: TGCAGTGCTAGAGCTCCGGGACTAGCGCTAGAGACCCAGTACTTC.

This chain connects TRBV24-1 to TRBJ2-5; D unclear. The CDR3 contains 14 residues. Germline lookup yields CDR1 KGHDR and CDR2 SFDVKD. The ends were cut back, 4 bases at V and 1 base at J, with 9 bases in the middle. CDR3 DNA: TGTGCCACCAGTGACCGGTCCAGCCAAGAGACCCAGTACTTC. Translated, it gives CATSDRSSQETQYF.

The V gene is TRBV10-1, the J gene TRBJ2-2, with D perhaps TRBD2 (5 bases). Germline-derived CDR1 and CDR2 are WNHNN and SYGVQD (reference sequence). V lost 3 bases and J lost 6, with 17 bases in between. The CDR3 length is 16 residues. The CDR3, as DNA: TGCGCCAGCAGTGACCATGGAGGCGCTGGAGCCGGGGAGCTGTTTTTT. Protein sequence: CASSDHGGAGAGELFF.

This chain uses TRBV5-1 with TRBJ2-1, with 13 bases matching TRBD2. Germline V CDR1 and CDR2: SGHRS, YFSETQ. J gave up 8 bases and V 5 bases, and 7 bases lay outside the gene matches. The CDR3 has 15 residues. The chain's CDR3 is CASRKLAGGGDEQFF. CDR3 DNA: TGCGCCAGCAGGAAACTAGCGGGAGGGGGCGATGAGCAGTTCTTC.

This clonotype has a handful of counts. This chain uses TRBV20-1 with TRBJ2-1; D possibly matches TRBD1 or TRBD2 (5 bases each). The CDR3 length is 11 residues. The V and J ends lost 3 bases and 10 bases respectively, with 10 bases between them. Looked up from germline, CDR1 is DFQATT and CDR2 is SNEGSKA (reference sequence). CDR3 bases: TGCAGTGCTAGCAACCGGGACGAGCAGTTCTTC. It translates to CSASNRDEQFF.

The V and J genes are TRBV20-1 and TRBJ1-5, with 9 bases matching TRBD1. The CDR3 spans 13 residues. The V and J ends lost 5 bases and 6 bases, in that order; junction bases with no gene match: 5. Germline V gene data show CDR1 as DFQATT and CDR2 as SNEGSKA (reference sequence). The CDR3 sequence: CSAATGGVQPQHF. For the CDR3, the DNA is TGCAGTGCTGCAACAGGGGGCGTTCAGCCCCAGCATTTT.

The chain links TRBV5-1 to TRBJ2-7; tentative D call: TRBD2 (5 bases). This CDR3 comprises 12 residues. CDR1 SGHRS and CDR2 YFSETQ come from the germline V gene. Trimming stripped 4 bases from V and 5 bases from J, with 10 bases between. This CDR3 reads CASSLDFNEQYF. The CDR3 DNA reads TGCGCCAGCAGCCTGGACTTTAACGAGCAGTACTTC.

This sequence joins TRBV29-1 and TRBJ1-1; the D gene is possibly TRBD1 (6 bases). Germline loops: CDR1 SQVTM, CDR2 ANQGSEA. This CDR3 comprises 15 residues. With 6 bases removed from V and 2 bases from J, the gap between germline ends came to 19 bases. This chain's CDR3 is CSVQGPGRENTEAFF. The DNA for the CDR3 is TGCAGCGTCCAGGGGCCGGGAAGGGAAAACACTGAAGCTTTCTTT.

This rearrangement joins TRBV2 to TRBJ2-1; 14 bases match TRBD2. V was pared by 6 bases and J by 8 bases, with 9 bases of the junction left unmatched. The CDR3 is made up of 16 amino acids. The germline V gene encodes CDR1 SNHLY and CDR2 FYNNEI. In DNA, the CDR3 is TGTGCCAGCAGATATCCCGGGACTAGCGGGAGTGATGAGCAGTTCTTC. It is translated as CASRYPGTSGSDEQFF.

Many counts were recorded for this clonotype. The chain employs TRBV5-1 and TRBJ1-5; TRBD1 might be the D (5 bases). Germline V gene lookup returns CDR1 SGHRS and CDR2 YFSETQ. This CDR3 is 15 amino acids long. The V end lost 3 bases, the J end lost 3 bases, and 13 bases lay between the germline ends. This CDR3 is CASSYDGAPNQPQHF. CDR3 nucleotide sequence: TGCGCCAGCAGCTATGACGGGGCTCCCAATCAGCCCCAGCATTTT.

The V call is TRBV7-3, the J call TRBJ2-7; 7 positions agree with TRBD1. This CDR3 region has 14 residues. After removal of 5 bases from V and 5 bases from J, the junction contained 9 bases not matched to a gene. Per germline, CDR1 SGHTA and CDR2 FQGTGA. The CDR3: CASSPSTGRHEQYF. The CDR3 DNA follows: TGTGCCAGCAGCCCGTCGACAGGGCGACACGAGCAGTACTTC.